These T cell receptor beta chains were read from a single sample in a study of cytomegalovirus exposure and HLA in healthy donors. Assay used: immunoSEQ multiplex PCR; TCRdb lists only in-frame clones, some missing. The sample contains some 240,000 clones, 80% to 95% of which appear only once. The specimen sequenced was PBMCs. These receptors all come from a girl aged 2-9 years in good health and CMV-seronegative. Each CDR3 is given without its conserved first and last residue. A D gene is named only where the DNA matches it firmly.

cdr3_aa	j_call	v_call	d_call
ASSVTDSESTEAF	TRBJ1-1	TRBV19	-
ASSQETGSSGNEQF	TRBJ2-1	TRBV4-2	-
ASRATGGNQPQH	TRBJ1-5	TRBV2	TRBD1
ASSLRSQGMNTEAF	TRBJ1-1	TRBV16	-
ASSEGLRGQRTSPLH	TRBJ1-6	TRBV2	-
ASQTAGGPLGELF	TRBJ2-2	TRBV25-1	TRBD2
ASSLGTDNEQF	TRBJ2-1	TRBV13	-
ASSVVVGRGRNEQY	TRBJ2-7	TRBV9	-
ASSGLAENYEQY	TRBJ2-7	TRBV2	TRBD2
AWSAAGQGWQF	TRBJ2-1	TRBV30	TRBD1
ASSFSYSNQPQH	TRBJ1-5	TRBV27	-
ASSPGTDEQY	TRBJ2-7	TRBV6-5	TRBD1
AWSPPNTYEQY	TRBJ2-7	TRBV30	-
ASRFRELNTEAF	TRBJ1-1	TRBV6-5	-
ASSDGGRASTDTQY	TRBJ2-3	TRBV7-2	TRBD2
ASSPMTSGDTGELF	TRBJ2-2	TRBV5-1	TRBD2
ASSPLAGSTDTQY	TRBJ2-3	TRBV6-1	TRBD2
ASSLYDKADYGYT	TRBJ1-2	TRBV28	-
ASSSGTGGPASYEQY	TRBJ2-7	TRBV5-5	TRBD1
ASSETRQGDNTEAF	TRBJ1-1	TRBV6-1	TRBD1
ASSLGQGVNEQY	-	TRBV5-1	TRBD1
ARGHLNLNYGYT	TRBJ1-2	TRBV2	-
ASSPQGQGRNEQY	TRBJ2-7	TRBV7-2	TRBD1
ASRHAGTRAYEQY	TRBJ2-7	TRBV27	-
ASSFSGGWSYT	TRBJ1-2	TRBV28	-
AWSVGQGMNTEAF	TRBJ1-1	TRBV30	TRBD1
ASSDRQNNYGYT	TRBJ1-2	TRBV5-1	-
ANRRQGAEGYT	TRBJ1-2	TRBV28	TRBD1
ASSLAPDRGYGGYT	TRBJ1-2	TRBV7-6	TRBD1
ASSQSEGNEKLF	TRBJ1-4	TRBV23-1	-
ASSRQTGEAF	TRBJ1-1	TRBV6-5	-
ASDGGRRSNEQF	TRBJ2-1	TRBV5-6	-
ASSLYVANYGYT	TRBJ1-2	TRBV28	-
ASSVGWETEAF	TRBJ1-1	TRBV9	-
AISGGQGPYEQY	TRBJ2-7	TRBV10-3	TRBD1
AWSALSGNTIY	TRBJ1-3	TRBV30	-
ASSESTAHGYGYT	TRBJ1-2	TRBV6-1	-
ASSPGVNTGELF	TRBJ2-2	TRBV18	-